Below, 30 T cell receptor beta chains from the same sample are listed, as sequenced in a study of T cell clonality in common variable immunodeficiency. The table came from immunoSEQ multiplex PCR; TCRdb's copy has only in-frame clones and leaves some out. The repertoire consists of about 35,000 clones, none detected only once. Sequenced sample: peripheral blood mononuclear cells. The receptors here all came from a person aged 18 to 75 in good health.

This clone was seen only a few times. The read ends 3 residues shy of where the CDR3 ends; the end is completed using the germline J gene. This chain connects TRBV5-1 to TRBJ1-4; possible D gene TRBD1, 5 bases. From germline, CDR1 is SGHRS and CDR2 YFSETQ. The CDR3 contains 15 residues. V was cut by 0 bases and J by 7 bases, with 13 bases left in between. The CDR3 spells CASSLGDLGGEKLFF. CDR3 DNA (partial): TGCGCCAGCAGCTTGGGGGACTTGGGGGGTGAAAAA.

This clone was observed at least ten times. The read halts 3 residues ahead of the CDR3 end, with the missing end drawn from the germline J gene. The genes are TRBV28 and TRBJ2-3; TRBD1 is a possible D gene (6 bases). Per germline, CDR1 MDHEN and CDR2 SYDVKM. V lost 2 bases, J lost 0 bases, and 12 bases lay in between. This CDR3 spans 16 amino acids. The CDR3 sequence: CASSLNDRLSTDTQYF. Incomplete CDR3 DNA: TGTGCCAGCAGTTTAAACGACAGGCTTAGCACAGATACG.

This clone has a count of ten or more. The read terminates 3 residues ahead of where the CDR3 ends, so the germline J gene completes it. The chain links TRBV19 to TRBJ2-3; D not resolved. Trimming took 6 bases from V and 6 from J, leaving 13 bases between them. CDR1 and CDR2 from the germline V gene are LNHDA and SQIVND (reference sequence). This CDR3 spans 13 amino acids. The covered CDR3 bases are TGTGCCAGTAGCCTTTTAGGGCCCGATACG. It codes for CASSLLGPDT. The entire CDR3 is CASSLLGPDTQYF.

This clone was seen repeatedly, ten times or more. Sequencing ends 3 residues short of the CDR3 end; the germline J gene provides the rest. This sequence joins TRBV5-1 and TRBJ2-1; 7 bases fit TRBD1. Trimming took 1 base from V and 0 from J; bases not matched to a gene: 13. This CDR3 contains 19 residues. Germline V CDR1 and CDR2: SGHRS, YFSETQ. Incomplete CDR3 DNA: TGCGCCAGCAGCTTGCATGGGACAGTAATCCCGAGCTCCTACAATGAG. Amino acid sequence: CASSLHGTVIPSSYNE. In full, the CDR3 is CASSLHGTVIPSSYNEQFF.

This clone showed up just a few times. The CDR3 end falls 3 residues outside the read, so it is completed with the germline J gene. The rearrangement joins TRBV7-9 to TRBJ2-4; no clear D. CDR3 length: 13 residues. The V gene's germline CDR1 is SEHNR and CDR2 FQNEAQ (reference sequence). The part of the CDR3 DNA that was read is TGTGCCAGCAGCCCCGAGGTGATATATGGT. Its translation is CASSPEVIYG. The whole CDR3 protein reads CASSPEVIYGQYF.

The CDR3 sequence: CASSRTADQPQYF. The CDR3 DNA, read in part, is TGTGCCAGCAGCCGGACAGCAGATCAGCCG. The rearrangement joins TRBV7-9 to TRBJ2-3; tentative D call: TRBD1 (6 bases). Read data end 3 residues before the CDR3 end; the end is taken from the germline J gene. The CDR3 contains 13 residues. The germline V gene encodes CDR1 SEHNR and CDR2 FQNEAQ (reference sequence).

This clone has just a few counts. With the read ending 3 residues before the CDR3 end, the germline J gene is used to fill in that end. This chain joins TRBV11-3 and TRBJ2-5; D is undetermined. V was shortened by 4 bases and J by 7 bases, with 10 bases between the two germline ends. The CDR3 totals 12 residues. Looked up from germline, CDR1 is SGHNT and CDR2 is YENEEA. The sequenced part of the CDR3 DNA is TGTGCCAGCAGCTCCAACTTCGGGACC. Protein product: CASSSNFGT. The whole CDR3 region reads CASSSNFGTQYF.

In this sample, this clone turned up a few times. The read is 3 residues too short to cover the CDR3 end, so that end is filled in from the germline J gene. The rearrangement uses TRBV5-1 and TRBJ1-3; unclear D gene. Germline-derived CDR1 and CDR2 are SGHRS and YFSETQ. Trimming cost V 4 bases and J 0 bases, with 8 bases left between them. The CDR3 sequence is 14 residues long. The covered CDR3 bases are TGCGCCAGCAGCGGCCCCAGCTCTGGAAACACC. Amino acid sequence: CASSGPSSGNT. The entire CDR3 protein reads CASSGPSSGNTIYF.

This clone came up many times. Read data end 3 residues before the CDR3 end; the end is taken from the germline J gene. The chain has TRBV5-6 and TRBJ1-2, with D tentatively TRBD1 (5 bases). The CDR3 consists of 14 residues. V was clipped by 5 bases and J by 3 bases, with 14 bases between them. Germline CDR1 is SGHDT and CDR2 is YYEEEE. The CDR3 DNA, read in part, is TGTGCCAGCAGTGATCTACAGGTGGACTATGGC. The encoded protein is CASSDLQVDYG. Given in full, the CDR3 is CASSDLQVDYGYTF. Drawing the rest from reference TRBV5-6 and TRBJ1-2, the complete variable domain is DAGVTQSPTHLIKTRGQQVTLRCSPKSGHDTVSWYQQALGQGPQFIFQYYEEEERQRGNFPDRFSGHQFPNYSSELNVNALLLGDSALYLCASSDLQVDYGYTFGSGTRLTVV.

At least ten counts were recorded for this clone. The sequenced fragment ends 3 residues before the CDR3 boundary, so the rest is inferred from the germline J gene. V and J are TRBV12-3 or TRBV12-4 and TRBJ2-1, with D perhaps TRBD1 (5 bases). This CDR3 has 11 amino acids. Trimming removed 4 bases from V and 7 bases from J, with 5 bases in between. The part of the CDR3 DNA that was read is TGTGCCAGCAGTTACAGGAATGAG. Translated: CASSYRNE. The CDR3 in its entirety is CASSYRNEQFF.

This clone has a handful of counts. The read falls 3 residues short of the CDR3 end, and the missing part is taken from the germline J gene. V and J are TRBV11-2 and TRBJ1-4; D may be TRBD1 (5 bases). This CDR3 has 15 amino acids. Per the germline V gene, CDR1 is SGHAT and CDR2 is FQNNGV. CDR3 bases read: TGTGCCAGCAGGGGGGGGAGCTCCTATAATTCACCA. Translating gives CASRGGSSYNSP. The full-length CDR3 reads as CASRGGSSYNSPLFF.

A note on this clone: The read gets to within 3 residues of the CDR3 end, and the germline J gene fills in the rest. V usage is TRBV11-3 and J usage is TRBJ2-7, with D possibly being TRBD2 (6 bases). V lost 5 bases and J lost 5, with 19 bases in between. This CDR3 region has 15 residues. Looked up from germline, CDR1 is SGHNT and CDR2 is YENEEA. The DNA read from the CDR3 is TGTGCCAGCAGCCCTAGCGCGATACTGAGAAACGAG. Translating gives CASSPSAILRNE. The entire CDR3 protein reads CASSPSAILRNEQYF.

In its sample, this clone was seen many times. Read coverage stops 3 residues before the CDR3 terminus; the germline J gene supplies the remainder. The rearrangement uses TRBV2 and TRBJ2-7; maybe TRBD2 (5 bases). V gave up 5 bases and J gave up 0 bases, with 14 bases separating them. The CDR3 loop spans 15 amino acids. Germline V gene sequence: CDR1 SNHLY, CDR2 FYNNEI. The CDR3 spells CASSPSGADSYEQYF. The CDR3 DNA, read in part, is TGTGCCAGCAGTCCCAGTGGAGCGGACTCCTACGAG.

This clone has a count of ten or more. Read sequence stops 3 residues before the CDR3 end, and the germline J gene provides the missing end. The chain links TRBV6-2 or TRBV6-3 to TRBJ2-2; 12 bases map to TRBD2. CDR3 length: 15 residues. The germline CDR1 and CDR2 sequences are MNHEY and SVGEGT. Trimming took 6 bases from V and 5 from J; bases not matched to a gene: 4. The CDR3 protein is CASSFGLAGTGELFF. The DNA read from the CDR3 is TGTGCCAGCAGCTTCGGACTAGCGGGAACCGGGGAG.

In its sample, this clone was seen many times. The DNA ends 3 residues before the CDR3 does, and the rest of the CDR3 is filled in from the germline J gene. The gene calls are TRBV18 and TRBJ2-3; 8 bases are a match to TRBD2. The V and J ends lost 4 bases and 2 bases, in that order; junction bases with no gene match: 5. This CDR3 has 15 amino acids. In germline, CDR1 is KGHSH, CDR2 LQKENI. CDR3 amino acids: CASSLIAGPTDTQYF. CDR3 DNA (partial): TGTGCCAGCTCACTCATAGCGGGACCCACAGATACG.

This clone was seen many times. Incomplete CDR3 DNA: TGTGCCTGGAGTCCCTCTTGGGACAGGGGAAGCAATGAA. Translated: CAWSPSWDRGSNE. The full CDR3 is CAWSPSWDRGSNEAFF. The V gene is TRBV30, the J gene TRBJ1-1; 10 positions match TRBD1. The CDR3 is cut off 3 residues early in the read; its end comes from the germline J gene. The CDR3 has 16 residues. Germline V lookup: CDR1 GTSNPN, CDR2 SVGIG (reference sequence). V gave up 2 bases and J gave up 7 bases; unmatched junction bases: 13. Combining the CDR3 with reference TRBV30 and TRBJ1-1 gives the whole variable domain SQTIHQWPATLVQPVGSPLSLECTVEGTSNPNLYWYRQAAGRGLQLLFYSVGIGQISSEVPQNLSASRPQDRQFILSSKKLLLSDSGFYLCAWSPSWDRGSNEAFFGQGTRLTVV.

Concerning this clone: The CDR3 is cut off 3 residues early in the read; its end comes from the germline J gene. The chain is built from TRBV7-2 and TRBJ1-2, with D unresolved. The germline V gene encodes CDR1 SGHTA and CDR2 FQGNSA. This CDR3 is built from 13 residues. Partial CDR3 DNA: TGTGCCAGCAGCTTAGGGATAGCGGGAGAC. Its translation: CASSLGIAGD. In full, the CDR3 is CASSLGIAGDYTF.

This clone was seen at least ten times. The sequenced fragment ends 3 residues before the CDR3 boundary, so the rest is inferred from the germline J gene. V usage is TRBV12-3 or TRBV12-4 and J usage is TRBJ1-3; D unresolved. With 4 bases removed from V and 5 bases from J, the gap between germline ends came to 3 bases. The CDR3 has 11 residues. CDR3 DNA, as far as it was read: TGTGCCAGCAGTTCTCGAAACACC. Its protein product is CASSSRNT. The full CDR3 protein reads CASSSRNTIYF.

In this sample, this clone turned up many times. The DNA read from the CDR3 is TGTGCCAGCAGCAGCTTCGGGGGGGAG. Residues: CASSSFGGE. The CDR3, in full, reads CASSSFGGEAFF. The V and J genes are TRBV7-6 and TRBJ1-1, with D possibly being TRBD1 (5 bases). The CDR3 is cut off 3 residues early in the read; its end comes from the germline J gene. Germline-derived CDR1 and CDR2 are SGHVS and FNYEAQ. There are 12 residues in the CDR3.

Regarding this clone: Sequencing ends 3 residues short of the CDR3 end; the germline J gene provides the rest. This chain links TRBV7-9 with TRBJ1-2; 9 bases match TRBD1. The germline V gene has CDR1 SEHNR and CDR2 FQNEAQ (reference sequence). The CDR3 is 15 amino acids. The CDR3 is CASSYPGQGYFDYTF. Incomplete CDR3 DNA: TGTGCCAGCAGCTATCCGGGACAGGGTTATTTCGAC.

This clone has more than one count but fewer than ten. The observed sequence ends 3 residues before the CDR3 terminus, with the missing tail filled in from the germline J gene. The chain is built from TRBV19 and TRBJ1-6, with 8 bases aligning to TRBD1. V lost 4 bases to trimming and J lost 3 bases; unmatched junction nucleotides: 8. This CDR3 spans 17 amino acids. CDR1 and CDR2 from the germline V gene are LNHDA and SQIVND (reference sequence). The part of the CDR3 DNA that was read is TGTGCCAGTAGTAAACTGGGACAGGCTAACTATAATTCACCC. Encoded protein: CASSKLGQANYNSP. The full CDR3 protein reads CASSKLGQANYNSPLHF.

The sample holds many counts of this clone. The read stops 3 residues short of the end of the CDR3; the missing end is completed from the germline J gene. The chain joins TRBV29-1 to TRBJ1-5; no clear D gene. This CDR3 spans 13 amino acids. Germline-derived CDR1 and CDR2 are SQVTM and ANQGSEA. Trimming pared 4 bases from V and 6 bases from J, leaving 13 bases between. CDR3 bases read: TGCAGCGTTGGAGCGGGGTTGGGTCAGCCC. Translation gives CSVGAGLGQP. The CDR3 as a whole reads CSVGAGLGQPQHF.

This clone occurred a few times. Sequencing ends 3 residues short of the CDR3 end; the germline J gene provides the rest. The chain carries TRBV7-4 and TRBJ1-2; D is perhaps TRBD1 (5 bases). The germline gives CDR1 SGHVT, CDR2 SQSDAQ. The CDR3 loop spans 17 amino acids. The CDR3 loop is CASSLEGSLVGSYDYTF. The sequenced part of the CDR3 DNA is TGTGCCAGCAGCCTTGAGGGGAGCCTTGTTGGCTCCTACGAC.

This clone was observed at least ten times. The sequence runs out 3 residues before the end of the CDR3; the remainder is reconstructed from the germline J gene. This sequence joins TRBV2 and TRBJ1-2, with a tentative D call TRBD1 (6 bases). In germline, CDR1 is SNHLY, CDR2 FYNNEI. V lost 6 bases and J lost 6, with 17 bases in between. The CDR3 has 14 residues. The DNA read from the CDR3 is TGTGCCAGCAGGCTGGACAGCCCCTGGAATGGC. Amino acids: CASRLDSPWNG. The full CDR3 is CASRLDSPWNGYTF.

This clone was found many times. CDR3 DNA, as far as it was read: TGTGCCAGCTCACTTAGCGGGAGTGGCACAGATACG. Protein product: CASSLSGSGTDT. In full, the CDR3 is CASSLSGSGTDTQYF. This sequence joins TRBV18 and TRBJ2-3, with TRBD2 identical over 9 bases. The read finishes 3 residues shy of the CDR3 end, and the germline J gene is used to complete it. The CDR3 totals 15 residues. Trimming at V came to 4 bases and at J to 1 base, leaving 3 bases not matched to a gene. Looked up from germline, CDR1 is KGHSH and CDR2 is LQKENI.

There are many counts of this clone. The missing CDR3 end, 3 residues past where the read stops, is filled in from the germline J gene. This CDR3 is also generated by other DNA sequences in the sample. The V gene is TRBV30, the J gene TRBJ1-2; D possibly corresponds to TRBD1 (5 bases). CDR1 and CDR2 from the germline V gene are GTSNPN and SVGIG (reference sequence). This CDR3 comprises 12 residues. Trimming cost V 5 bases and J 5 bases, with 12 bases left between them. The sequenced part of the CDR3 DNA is TGTGCCTGGGGGAATCGGGGGTATGGC. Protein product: CAWGNRGYG. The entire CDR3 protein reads CAWGNRGYGYTF.

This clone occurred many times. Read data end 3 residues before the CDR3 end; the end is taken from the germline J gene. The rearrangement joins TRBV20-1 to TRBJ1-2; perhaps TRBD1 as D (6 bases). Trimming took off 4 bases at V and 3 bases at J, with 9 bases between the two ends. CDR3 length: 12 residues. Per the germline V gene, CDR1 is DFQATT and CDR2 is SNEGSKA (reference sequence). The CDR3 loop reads CSAKRQDYGYTF. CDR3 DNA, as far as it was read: TGCAGTGCTAAGAGACAGGACTATGGC.

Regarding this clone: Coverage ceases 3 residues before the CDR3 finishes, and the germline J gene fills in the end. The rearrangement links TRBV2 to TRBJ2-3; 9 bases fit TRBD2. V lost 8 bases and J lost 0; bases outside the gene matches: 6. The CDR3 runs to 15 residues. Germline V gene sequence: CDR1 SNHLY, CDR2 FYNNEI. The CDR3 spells CASVDSGGSTDTQYF. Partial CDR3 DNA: TGTGCCAGCGTAGATAGCGGGGGAAGCACAGATACG. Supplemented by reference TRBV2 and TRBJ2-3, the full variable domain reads EPEVTQTPSHQVTQMGQEVILRCVPISNHLYFYWYRQILGQKVEFLVSFYNNEISEKSEIFDDQFSVERPDGSNFTLKIRSTKLEDSAMYFCASVDSGGSTDTQYFGPGTRLTVL.

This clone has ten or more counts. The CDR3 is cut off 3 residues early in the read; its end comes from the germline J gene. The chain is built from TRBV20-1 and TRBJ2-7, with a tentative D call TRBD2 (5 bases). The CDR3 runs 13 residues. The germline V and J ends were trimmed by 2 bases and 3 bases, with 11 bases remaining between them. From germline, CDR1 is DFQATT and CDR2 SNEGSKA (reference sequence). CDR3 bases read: TGCAGTGCTAGACGGACTGGACTCTACGAG. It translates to CSARRTGLYE. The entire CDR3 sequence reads CSARRTGLYEQYF.

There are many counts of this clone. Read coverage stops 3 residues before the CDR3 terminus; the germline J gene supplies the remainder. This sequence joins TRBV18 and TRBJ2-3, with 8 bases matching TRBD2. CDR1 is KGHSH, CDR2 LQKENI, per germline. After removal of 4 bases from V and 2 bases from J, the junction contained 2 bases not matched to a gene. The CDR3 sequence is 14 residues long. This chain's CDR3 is CASSLSGDTDTQYF. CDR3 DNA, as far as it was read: TGTGCCAGCTCACTTAGCGGGGACACAGATACG. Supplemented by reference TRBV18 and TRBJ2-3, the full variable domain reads NAGVMQNPRHLVRRRGQEARLRCSPMKGHSHVYWYRQLPEEGLKFMVYLQKENIIDESGMPKERFSAEFPKEGPSILRIQQVVRGDSAAYFCASSLSGDTDTQYFGPGTRLTVL.